The 11 T cell receptor beta chains given below trace back to one sample, sequenced in a study of cytomegalovirus exposure and HLA in healthy donors. PCR amplification relied on 60 Vbeta primers (plus 13 Jbeta primers). Method: immunoSEQ multiplex PCR; TCRdb's copy keeps in-frame clones and lacks some. In the table there are over 75,000 clones, roughly 60% of which are singletons. Specimen: PBMCs. These receptors all stem from a human donor in good health.

The genes are TRBV7-9 and TRBJ2-1; TRBD2 agrees at 13 bases. CDR1 is SEHNR, CDR2 FQNEAQ, per germline (reference sequence). The CDR3 length is 15 residues. After removal of 3 bases from V and 4 bases from J, the junction contained 0 bases not matched to a gene. The CDR3 DNA sequence: TGTGCCAGCAGCTTGACTAGCGGGGGGTACAATGAGCAGTTCTTC. Its translation: CASSLTSGGYNEQFF.

The chain is built from TRBV9 and TRBJ2-7; the D gene is possibly TRBD2 (6 bases). Trimming pared 4 bases from V and 1 base from J, leaving 18 bases between. Germline values: CDR1 SGDLS, CDR2 YYNGEE. This CDR3 is built from 16 residues. CDR3 protein: CASSRGKELRSYEQYF. DNA of the CDR3: TGTGCCAGCAGCCGGGGGAAGGAGCTTAGGTCCTACGAGCAGTACTTC.

The chain couples TRBV10-3 to TRBJ2-1, with 9 bases lining up with TRBD1. Trimming at V came to 9 bases and at J to 7 bases, leaving 7 bases not matched to a gene. The CDR3 runs to 13 residues. CDR1 ENHRY and CDR2 SYGVKD come from the germline V gene. The CDR3 DNA sequence: TGTGCCATGAACAGGGGGCAGGATAATGAGCAGTTCTTC. Translated, it gives CAMNRGQDNEQFF.

This rearrangement joins TRBV9 to TRBJ1-1; D gene unclear. The CDR3 has 13 amino acids. The V end lost 3 bases, the J end lost 6 bases, and 12 bases lay between the germline ends. Germline V gene sequence: CDR1 SGDLS, CDR2 YYNGEE. CDR3 in amino acids: CASSAEIRSEAFF. CDR3 coding DNA: TGTGCCAGCAGCGCCGAGATACGCTCTGAAGCTTTCTTT.

The genes are TRBV2 and TRBJ1-2; 7 positions agree with TRBD1. The CDR3 has 14 residues. With V trimmed by 5 bases and J by 4 bases, 7 bases remained unmatched. CDR1 and CDR2 from the germline V gene are SNHLY and FYNNEI. The CDR3 reads CASSPTGVGYGYTF. The DNA for the CDR3 is TGTGCCAGCAGTCCCACAGGGGTTGGCTATGGCTACACCTTC.

This clone was found a few times. This chain links TRBV5-4 with TRBJ2-2; 12 bases fit TRBD1. This CDR3 has 17 residues. Per germline, CDR1 SGHNT and CDR2 YYREEE (reference sequence). J gave up 8 bases and V 4 bases, and 12 bases lay outside the gene matches. This CDR3 is CASSPGQGASQAGELFF. The DNA for the CDR3 is TGTGCCAGCAGCCCGGGACAGGGGGCCTCACAGGCGGGGGAGCTGTTTTTT.

The chain joins TRBV5-4 to TRBJ2-5; TRBD1 aligns across 9 bases. V was pared by 0 bases and J by 14 bases, with 14 bases of the junction left unmatched. Germline CDR1 SGHNT, CDR2 YYREEE (reference sequence). This CDR3 spans 15 amino acids. The CDR3 DNA sequence: TGTGCCAGCAGCTTGGGGGGGACAGGGAAAGTCGTGCGATACTTC. This codes for CASSLGGTGKVVRYF.

The chain recombines TRBV30 with TRBJ1-2, with D maybe TRBD1 (5 bases). This CDR3 has 17 amino acids. From germline, CDR1 is GTSNPN and CDR2 SVGIG (reference sequence). Trimming took off 4 bases at V and 4 bases at J, with 25 bases between the two ends. CDR3 residues: CAWIRGGLGKVGYGYTF. The CDR3 DNA reads TGTGCCTGGATTCGGGGGGGTTTAGGGAAAGTTGGCTATGGCTACACCTTC.

The chain carries TRBV7-2 and TRBJ1-6; 9 nucleotides align to TRBD1. There are 12 residues in the CDR3. V was clipped by 6 bases and J by 15 bases; unmatched bases: 6. Germline values: CDR1 SGHTA, CDR2 FQGNSA. CDR3 sequence (DNA): TGTGCCAGCAGTCAGGACAGGGGCGGCCTCCACTTT. Its protein product is CASSQDRGGLHF.

CDR3: CASRGGRETQYF. CDR3 bases: TGTGCCAGCCGGGGGGGGCGGGAGACCCAGTACTTC. The chain combines TRBV2 with TRBJ2-5, with 8 positions matching TRBD2. The V gene end was trimmed by 8 bases and the J gene end by 5 bases; junction bases not matched to a gene: 4. There are 12 residues in the CDR3. Germline values: CDR1 SNHLY, CDR2 FYNNEI.

This clone was found a few times. The chain joins TRBV18 to TRBJ1-2, with 9 positions matching TRBD1. This CDR3 has 13 amino acids. V shed 8 bases, J shed 6 bases, and the junction held 7 bases outside the gene matches. Germline CDR1 is KGHSH and CDR2 is LQKENI. For the CDR3, the DNA is TGTGCCAGCCGGGGACAGGGAAACGATGGCTACACCTTC. This codes for CASRGQGNDGYTF.